These 29 T cell receptor beta chains originate from one sample sequenced in a study of OX40 agonist ivuxolimab in advanced cancers. The method was immunoSEQ multiplex PCR; TCRdb's version includes in-frame clones alone and lacks a portion of them. Of under 25,000 clones in the sample, 70% to 80% were seen once. Sequenced here: CD4+ or CD8+ T cells sorted from blood, sampled in a trial of the OX40 agonist ivuxolimab. These receptors were obtained from an adult with an advanced solid tumor such as melanoma, head and neck, liver or kidney cancer.

This chain links TRBV7-9 with TRBJ2-1; 11 positions agree with TRBD2. V lost 4 bases, J lost 4 bases, and 12 bases stayed unmatched. Germline V gene lookup returns CDR1 SEHNR and CDR2 FQNEAQ (reference sequence). This CDR3 contains 18 residues. CDR3 bases: TGTGCCAGCAGCTCACCGATGGGACTAGCGGAAGAATACAATGAGCAGTTCTTC. Translation gives CASSSPMGLAEEYNEQFF.

The chain uses TRBV5-6 and TRBJ1-2, with D possibly TRBD1 on 6 matching bases. The CDR3 covers 15 residues. Germline V gives CDR1 SGHDT, CDR2 YYEEEE. V dropped 4 bases and J dropped 5 bases, with 18 bases sitting between them. CDR3 amino acids: CASSPGGQGRYGYTF. The CDR3 DNA follows: TGTGCCAGCAGCCCGGGAGGCCAGGGGAGGTATGGCTACACCTTC. Variable domain in full (rest from reference TRBV5-6 and TRBJ1-2): DAGVTQSPTHLIKTRGQQVTLRCSPKSGHDTVSWYQQALGQGPQFIFQYYEEEERQRGNFPDRFSGHQFPNYSSELNVNALLLGDSALYLCASSPGGQGRYGYTFGSGTRLTVV.

The chain carries TRBV7-8 and TRBJ1-2; 7 nucleotides line up with TRBD1. The CDR3 spans 13 residues. Germline V CDR1 and CDR2: SGHVS, FQNEAQ. V was pared by 1 base and J by 5 bases, with 1 base of the junction left unmatched. The CDR3 DNA reads TGTGCCAGCAGCTTAGACAGGGGATATGGCTACACCTTC. It yields the protein CASSLDRGYGYTF.

The chain's CDR3 is CASSEARGWGDTQYF. CDR3 nucleotides: TGTGCCAGCAGTGAAGCCAGGGGGTGGGGCGATACGCAGTATTTT. This chain uses TRBV2 with TRBJ2-3, with 7 bases identical to TRBD1. The J segment lost 6 bases and the V segment lost 0 bases, leaving 6 bases of the junction unmatched. This CDR3 has 15 amino acids. Germline V gene lookup returns CDR1 SNHLY and CDR2 FYNNEI.

This chain connects TRBV7-6 to TRBJ2-5, with 10 bases fitting TRBD2. The germline V gene encodes CDR1 SGHVS and CDR2 FNYEAQ. The junction had 4 bases not matched to a gene; V was cut back by 4 bases and J by 2 bases. The CDR3 covers 15 residues. CDR3 loop: CASSSELAGQETQYF. The CDR3 region has the DNA TGTGCCAGCAGCTCTGAACTAGCGGGGCAAGAGACCCAGTACTTC.

The V and J genes are TRBV9 and TRBJ2-7; 14 nucleotides match TRBD2. The CDR3 length is 15 residues. The V and J ends lost 4 bases and 3 bases, in that order; junction bases with no gene match: 3. Germline lookup yields CDR1 SGDLS and CDR2 YYNGEE. Written as DNA, the CDR3 is TGTGCCAGCAGCTTTGGGACTAGCGGGGGCTACGAGCAGTACTTC. Residues: CASSFGTSGGYEQYF.

The V and J genes are TRBV28 and TRBJ2-1; D may correspond to TRBD1 or TRBD2 (6 bases each). Trimming cost V 4 bases and J 8 bases, with 15 bases left between them. CDR3 length equals 14 residues. CDR1 and CDR2 (germline): MDHEN, SYDVKM. The CDR3 DNA sequence: TGTGCCAGCAGTTCCGGGGGCGTCGGGGATGAGCAGTTCTTC. This sequence encodes CASSSGGVGDEQFF.

The chain combines TRBV7-3 with TRBJ2-1; TRBD2 might be the D (5 bases). The CDR3 is 13 residues long. V lost 2 bases, J lost 7 bases, and 9 bases lay in between. CDR1 and CDR2 (germline): SGHTA, FQGTGA. The CDR3 region is CASSLWERNEQFF. CDR3 nucleotides: TGTGCCAGCAGCTTATGGGAGAGGAATGAGCAGTTCTTC.

This clone was observed a few times. This chain joins TRBV4-3 and TRBJ2-1, with 7 bases identical to TRBD2. The CDR3 extends over 14 amino acids. The trim removed 4 bases at V and 6 bases at J, leaving 6 bases unmatched. The germline V gene has CDR1 LGHNA and CDR2 YSLEER. The CDR3 coding sequence is TGCGCCAGCAGCCCGGGAGGCAGGGTCAATGAGCAGTTCTTC. It translates to CASSPGGRVNEQFF.

J is TRBJ2-1 and V is TRBV6-1, with 10 bases identical to TRBD2. The V segment lost 3 bases and the J segment 2 bases; nucleotides outside the gene matches: 4. Germline V gene data show CDR1 as MNHNS and CDR2 as SASEGT. The CDR3 is made up of 16 amino acids. In DNA form, the CDR3 reads TGTGCCAGCAGTGACGCTAGCGGGAGTCCCTACAATGAGCAGTTCTTC. It codes for CASSDASGSPYNEQFF.

The count of this clone is one. The rearrangement uses TRBV4-3 and TRBJ2-7; D gene ambiguous. The V end was cut by 0 bases, the J end by 3 bases, with 18 bases between. Germline V gene lookup returns CDR1 LGHNA and CDR2 YSLEER. The CDR3 extends over 17 amino acids. The CDR3 protein is CASSQEGWRGVFYEQYF. DNA for the CDR3: TGCGCCAGCAGCCAAGAAGGGTGGCGAGGAGTCTTCTACGAGCAGTACTTC.

The chain uses TRBV30 and TRBJ1-2; D not certain. The V and J ends lost 5 bases and 0 bases respectively, with 13 bases between them. The germline CDR1 and CDR2 sequences are GTSNPN and SVGIG (reference sequence). CDR3 length equals 14 residues. In DNA form, the CDR3 reads TGTGCCTGGGACTGGTCCTTAGCTAACTATGGCTACACCTTC. Protein sequence: CAWDWSLANYGYTF.

The chain employs TRBV28 and TRBJ2-1; D may be TRBD1 (6 bases). Germline V gives CDR1 MDHEN, CDR2 SYDVKM. The CDR3 runs to 16 residues. V was trimmed by 8 bases and J by 2 bases, leaving 19 bases between them. The DNA for the CDR3 is TGTGCCAGCTTGTTAGACGGGCACAGGGCCTACAATGAGCAGTTCTTC. Translating gives CASLLDGHRAYNEQFF.

This clone was seen a handful of times. CDR3 bases: TGTGCCAGCAGCTTGGACAGGGAAGGTACGCAGTATTTT. The encoded protein is CASSLDREGTQYF. V and J are TRBV5-6 and TRBJ2-3; TRBD1 might be the D (6 bases). The CDR3 runs 13 residues. In germline, CDR1 is SGHDT, CDR2 YYEEEE. V lost 0 bases, J lost 8 bases, and 10 bases lay in between.

J is TRBJ2-2 and V is TRBV5-8, with 12 bases aligning to TRBD2. CDR3 length: 16 amino acids. Germline CDR1 and CDR2: SGHTS and YDEGEE. Unmatched junction bases numbered 4, after V lost 4 bases and J lost 3 bases. The CDR3 reads CASSPGLAGYTGELFF. CDR3 bases: TGTGCCAGCAGCCCCGGACTAGCGGGGTACACCGGGGAGCTGTTTTTT.

The CDR3 sequence: CASSGTLRDGYTF. CDR3 DNA: TGTGCCAGCAGCGGCACTCTCCGGGATGGCTACACCTTC. The rearrangement joins TRBV5-8 to TRBJ1-2; D remains ambiguous. The CDR3 is 13 amino acids. CDR1 is SGHTS and CDR2 is YDEGEE in the germline V gene. Trimming left V 4 bases short and J 6 bases short, with 13 bases between.

The V call is TRBV7-3, the J call TRBJ2-7, with TRBD2 matching 12 bases. J lost 7 bases, V lost 3 bases, and 7 bases had no gene match. This CDR3 is built from 15 residues. Germline CDR1 and CDR2: SGHTA and FQGTGA. CDR3 in DNA: TGTGCCAGCAGCTTTCCTAGCGGGAGGGCCGGGGAGCAGTACTTC. Amino acid sequence: CASSFPSGRAGEQYF. Full variable domain (missing parts from reference TRBV7-3 and TRBJ2-7): GAGVSQTPSNKVTEKGKYVELRCDPISGHTALYWYRQSLGQGPEFLIYFQGTGAADDSGLPNDRFFAVRPEGSVSTLKIQRTERGDSAVYLCASSFPSGRAGEQYFGPGTRLTVT.

The chain employs TRBV13 and TRBJ2-7; D remains unclear. V was shortened by 5 bases and J by 0 bases, with 8 bases between the two germline ends. The germline CDR1 and CDR2 sequences are PRHDT and FYEKMQ (reference sequence). The CDR3 runs 13 residues. The CDR3: CASSPPSSYEQYF. The CDR3 coding sequence is TGTGCCAGCAGCCCCCCTTCCTCCTACGAGCAGTACTTC. Supplemented by reference TRBV13 and TRBJ2-7, the full variable domain reads AAGVIQSPRHLIKEKRETATLKCYPIPRHDTVYWYQQGPGQDPQFLISFYEKMQSDKGSIPDRFSAQQFSDYHSELNMSSLELGDSALYFCASSPPSSYEQYFGPGTRLTVT.

The chain has TRBV19 and TRBJ2-3; 8 bases line up with TRBD2. Germline-derived CDR1 and CDR2 are LNHDA and SQIVND (reference sequence). Germline trimming cut 6 bases from V and 2 bases from J; bases unmatched to any gene: 7. The CDR3 extends over 15 amino acids. The CDR3 is CASRLAGGITDTQYF. DNA for the CDR3: TGTGCCAGTAGGCTGGCGGGAGGAATCACAGATACGCAGTATTTT. Variable domain in full (rest from reference TRBV19 and TRBJ2-3): DGGITQSPKYLFRKEGQNVTLSCEQNLNHDAMYWYRQDPGQGLRLIYYSQIVNDFQKGDIAEGYSVSREKKESFPLTVTSAQKNPTAFYLCASRLAGGITDTQYFGPGTRLTVL.

The chain joins TRBV4-3 to TRBJ1-2, with a possible D match to TRBD1 (5 bases). Germline V gene sequence: CDR1 LGHNA, CDR2 YSLEER. V was pared by 2 bases and J by 6 bases, with 16 bases between. The length of the CDR3 is 15 residues. The CDR3 is CASSQHRQNPNGYTF. CDR3 nucleotide sequence: TGCGCCAGCAGCCAACACCGACAGAATCCGAATGGCTACACCTTC.

The chain links TRBV27 to TRBJ2-1; D remains unclear. This CDR3 is 13 amino acids long. Germline V gene lookup returns CDR1 MNHEY and CDR2 SMNVEV (reference sequence). V gave up 2 bases and J gave up 8 bases, with 10 bases separating them. The CDR3 here is CASSLKPLHEQFF. The CDR3 DNA reads as TGTGCCAGCAGTTTAAAACCCCTCCATGAGCAGTTCTTC.

This chain joins TRBV28 and TRBJ2-7; 9 nucleotides match TRBD1. The CDR3 is 12 residues long. V lost 2 bases to trimming and J lost 10 bases; unmatched junction nucleotides: 3. Germline CDR1 is MDHEN and CDR2 is SYDVKM. CDR3 loop: CASSLDTGGQYF. CDR3 DNA: TGTGCCAGCAGTTTAGATACAGGGGGCCAGTACTTC. The variable domain in full, with the rest retrieved from reference TRBV28 and TRBJ2-7, is DVKVTQSSRYLVKRTGEKVFLECVQDMDHENMFWYRQDPGLGLRLIYFSYDVKMKEKGDIPEGYSVSREKKERFSLILESASTNQTSMYLCASSLDTGGQYFGPGTRLTVT.

J is TRBJ2-1 and V is TRBV19; D ambiguous. The CDR3 extends over 11 amino acids. The germline CDR1 and CDR2 sequences are LNHDA and SQIVND (reference sequence). Deletions cut 4 bases from V and 4 bases from J, with 2 bases between. The CDR3: CASSKYNEQFF. CDR3 in DNA: TGTGCCAGTAGTAAATACAATGAGCAGTTCTTC.

J is TRBJ1-1 and V is TRBV27, with D possibly TRBD1 on 5 matching bases. Germline V gene data show CDR1 as MNHEY and CDR2 as SMNVEV (reference sequence). There are 16 residues in the CDR3. The V and J ends lost 7 bases and 0 bases respectively, with 18 bases between them. The CDR3 DNA sequence: TGTGCCAGCATGATAACGAGGGACGGAGTGAACACTGAAGCTTTCTTT. Translating it yields CASMITRDGVNTEAFF.

The chain links TRBV6-5 to TRBJ1-3; D ambiguous. The CDR3 contains 14 residues. V dropped 2 bases and J dropped 4 bases, with 9 bases sitting between them. The germline V gene encodes CDR1 MNHEY and CDR2 SVGAGI. CDR3 amino acids: CASSYLGEGNTIYF. CDR3 nucleotides: TGTGCCAGCAGTTACCTAGGCGAAGGAAACACCATATATTTT.

The gene calls are TRBV27 and TRBJ2-1; 8 bases match TRBD2. CDR3 length equals 15 residues. Trimming at V came to 2 bases and at J to 4 bases, leaving 4 bases not matched to a gene. Germline V gene data show CDR1 as MNHEY and CDR2 as SMNVEV (reference sequence). The CDR3 loop reads CASSLLGGRYNEQFF. DNA for the CDR3: TGTGCCAGCAGTTTACTCGGCGGGAGGTACAATGAGCAGTTCTTC.

The chain has TRBV7-9 and TRBJ2-1; TRBD2 agrees at 10 bases. V lost 3 bases and J lost 16; bases outside the gene matches: 3. Germline V CDR1 and CDR2: SEHNR, FQNEAQ (reference sequence). The CDR3 has 11 amino acids. The CDR3 DNA follows: TGTGCCAGCAGCTTCGGGACTAGCGTCTTCTTC. As protein: CASSFGTSVFF. The whole variable domain, remainder taken from reference TRBV7-9 and TRBJ2-1, is DTGVSQNPRHKITKRGQNVTFRCDPISEHNRLYWYRQTLGQGPEFLTYFQNEAQLEKSRLLSDRFSAERPKGSFSTLEIQRTEQGDSAMYLCASSFGTSVFFGPGTRLTVL.

The rearrangement uses TRBV6-5 and TRBJ2-1; 7 bases match TRBD2. From germline, CDR1 is MNHEY and CDR2 SVGAGI. The V gene end was trimmed by 4 bases and the J gene end by 4 bases; junction bases not matched to a gene: 4. The CDR3 runs 14 residues. CDR3 in DNA: TGTGCCAGCAGTTCTCCTAGCGGATACAATGAGCAGTTCTTC. Translation gives CASSSPSGYNEQFF.

A few counts support this clone. The chain has TRBV28 and TRBJ1-4; 11 bases map to TRBD1. CDR1 and CDR2 from the germline V gene are MDHEN and SYDVKM. This CDR3 has 15 residues. Trimming took 4 bases from V and 7 from J; bases not matched to a gene: 5. The CDR3 spells CASSSPGQGGEKLFF. DNA of the CDR3: TGTGCCAGCAGTTCGCCGGGACAGGGGGGTGAAAAACTGTTTTTT.